These 22 T cell receptor beta chains were all obtained from the same sample, sequenced in a study of shared clonotypes between healthy human individuals. Generated by immunoSEQ multiplex PCR, the TCRdb table keeps only in-frame clones and is missing some. Here the sample spans 400,000 to 600,000 clones, 60% to 80% being singletons. Specimen: PBMCs. These receptors all stem from a middle-aged woman in good health. Some clones in this sample may be carry-over from other donors' samples.

The gene calls are TRBV7-2 and TRBJ2-2; a possible D gene is TRBD1 (6 bases). CDR1 is SGHTA and CDR2 is FQGNSA in the germline V gene. Deletions cut 3 bases from V and 5 bases from J, with 10 bases between. The CDR3 sequence is 14 residues long. The CDR3 region is CASSFSRGTGELFF. In DNA form, the CDR3 reads TGTGCCAGCAGCTTTTCAAGGGGGACCGGGGAGCTGTTTTTT.

This clone came up once. A read error may explain this, as a much larger clone is one base away. The genes are TRBV5-1 and TRBJ2-2; D is ambiguous. V lost 6 bases, J lost 6 bases, and 15 bases lay in between. This CDR3 has 14 residues. CDR1 and CDR2 (germline): SGHRS, YFSETQ. The chain's CDR3 is CASTREDYAGELFF. The CDR3 DNA sequence: TGCGCCAGCACCCGAGAGGATTACGCCGGGGAGCTGTTTTTT.

The chain has TRBV27 and TRBJ2-3; D is uncertain. The CDR3 runs 13 residues. The V and J ends lost 0 bases and 7 bases respectively, with 8 bases between them. CDR1 and CDR2 from the germline V gene are MNHEY and SMNVEV (reference sequence). The CDR3 reads CASSLSKGHTQYF. The CDR3 DNA reads TGTGCCAGCAGTTTATCGAAGGGCCATACGCAGTATTTT.

V is TRBV5-8 and J is TRBJ1-4; the D gene is possibly TRBD1 (6 bases). Germline-derived CDR1 and CDR2 are SGHTS and YDEGEE. CDR3 length equals 15 residues. Trimming cost V 0 bases and J 7 bases, with 13 bases left between them. The CDR3 sequence: CASSLGGGVGEKLFF. DNA for the CDR3: TGTGCCAGCAGCTTGGGGGGGGGCGTTGGTGAAAAACTGTTTTTT.

This clone was recorded only once. The gene calls are TRBV20-1 and TRBJ2-7, with D unclear. Germline V gene lookup returns CDR1 DFQATT and CDR2 SNEGSKA (reference sequence). This CDR3 has 11 amino acids. V was cut by 3 bases and J by 6 bases, with 9 bases left in between. As DNA, the CDR3 is TGCAGTGCTAGCGGTTCCGGCGAGCAGTACTTC. Encoded protein: CSASGSGEQYF.

The chain joins TRBV29-1 to TRBJ2-5, with TRBD2 as a possible D gene (5 bases). The closer fit of TRBJ2-7 to the DNA end suggests the J call may be wrong. CDR1 and CDR2 (germline): SQVTM, ANQGSEA. The CDR3 covers 15 residues. CDR3 sequence (DNA): TGCAGCGTTGAAGGGGGATGGACGGGGACCTACGAGCAGTACTTC. Its translation is CSVEGGWTGTYEQYF.

V is TRBV11-2 and J is TRBJ2-1; no clear D gene. V was cut by 1 base and J by 10 bases, with 11 bases left in between. The CDR3 spans 13 residues. Germline CDR1 SGHAT, CDR2 FQNNGV. For the CDR3, the DNA is TGTGCCAGCAGCTTAGCGCCAGAAATAGAGCAGTTCTTC. Translating gives CASSLAPEIEQFF.

The CDR3 reads CASSRVHPGANVLTF. The CDR3 coding sequence is TGTGCCAGCAGCAGGGTTCACCCTGGGGCCAACGTCCTGACTTTC. The chain links TRBV6-5 to TRBJ2-6; the D gene is possibly TRBD1 (5 bases). The CDR3 contains 15 residues. Germline V gene lookup returns CDR1 MNHEY and CDR2 SVGAGI. The ends were cut back, 6 bases at V and 2 bases at J, with 11 bases in the middle.

The chain joins TRBV5-1 to TRBJ2-1; 11 bases line up with TRBD1. The V and J ends lost 1 base and 8 bases, in that order; junction bases with no gene match: 11. CDR1 SGHRS and CDR2 YFSETQ come from the germline V gene. The CDR3 loop spans 17 amino acids. The CDR3 region is CASSLPEWTGGIYEQFF. For the CDR3, the DNA is TGCGCCAGCAGCTTGCCCGAATGGACAGGGGGCATCTATGAGCAGTTCTTC.

The rearrangement uses TRBV10-3 and TRBJ2-1; 9 positions agree with TRBD2. The V gene's germline CDR1 is ENHRY and CDR2 SYGVKD. The J segment lost 10 bases and the V segment lost 0 bases, leaving 10 bases of the junction unmatched. The CDR3 runs to 16 residues. The CDR3 DNA is TGTGCCATCAGTGAGTCTCCGGTAGCGGGAGCAGGGGAGCAGTTCTTC. Protein sequence: CAISESPVAGAGEQFF.

V gene TRBV5-4 combines with J gene TRBJ2-5; no clear D. The CDR3 length is 14 residues. Germline assignment: CDR1 SGHNT and CDR2 YYREEE (reference sequence). Trimming left V 2 bases short and J 2 bases short, with 10 bases between. The DNA of the CDR3 is TGTGCCAGCAGCTTACAGATTGTTCAAGAGACCCAGTACTTC. Its protein is CASSLQIVQETQYF.

This clone came up a few times. This chain uses TRBV7-3 with TRBJ2-1, with 8 bases lining up with TRBD1. Per germline, CDR1 SGHTA and CDR2 FQGTGA. The CDR3 runs to 17 residues. Trimming took 5 bases from V and 7 from J; bases not matched to a gene: 16. CDR3 DNA: TGTGCCAGCAGCCCAGGGGGCGGCAAACCTTTTGGAAATGAGCAGTTCTTC. Protein: CASSPGGGKPFGNEQFF.

The J gene is TRBJ1-5, the V gene TRBV2, with TRBD1 matching over 8 bases. J lost 2 bases, V lost 7 bases, and 4 bases had no gene match. This CDR3 is 14 amino acids long. CDR1 is SNHLY, CDR2 FYNNEI, per germline. As DNA, the CDR3 is TGTGCCAGCACTTTGGACAGGGGCAATCAGCCCCAGCATTTT. This encodes CASTLDRGNQPQHF. Complete variable domain (other parts from reference TRBV2 and TRBJ1-5): EPEVTQTPSHQVTQMGQEVILRCVPISNHLYFYWYRQILGQKVEFLVSFYNNEISEKSEIFDDQFSVERPDGSNFTLKIRSTKLEDSAMYFCASTLDRGNQPQHFGDGTRLSIL.

J is TRBJ2-7 and V is TRBV7-9, with unresolved D. Germline-derived CDR1 and CDR2 are SEHNR and FQNEAQ (reference sequence). V lost 3 bases and J lost 2, with 5 bases in between. This CDR3 has 12 residues. The DNA of the CDR3 is TGTGCCAGCAGCTTGTCGGCCTACGAGCAGTACTTC. It yields the protein CASSLSAYEQYF.

This clone appeared once. This rearrangement joins TRBV2 to TRBJ1-1, with 7 bases identical to TRBD1. The CDR3 spans 13 residues. Germline-derived CDR1 and CDR2 are SNHLY and FYNNEI. V trimming: 6 bases; J trimming: 5 bases; junction bases outside the gene matches: 6. This CDR3 is CASSQGGRTEAFF. Here the CDR3 DNA reads TGTGCCAGCAGCCAAGGGGGCCGGACTGAAGCTTTCTTT. Using reference TRBV2 and TRBJ1-1 for the parts outside the CDR3, the full variable domain is EPEVTQTPSHQVTQMGQEVILRCVPISNHLYFYWYRQILGQKVEFLVSFYNNEISEKSEIFDDQFSVERPDGSNFTLKIRSTKLEDSAMYFCASSQGGRTEAFFGQGTRLTVV.

Details on this clone: This sample also contains other DNA sequences that code for the same CDR3. CDR3 in DNA: TGTGCCACCTGGGCCCCCAATCAGCCCCAGCATTTT. Translated, it gives CATWAPNQPQHF. V and J are TRBV6-1 and TRBJ1-5, with unresolved D. V dropped 10 bases and J dropped 3 bases, with 10 bases sitting between them. The CDR3 loop spans 12 amino acids. Germline V gives CDR1 MNHNS, CDR2 SASEGT.

The V and J genes are TRBV2 and TRBJ2-5; 11 bases are a match to TRBD1. The CDR3 consists of 14 residues. Per the germline V gene, CDR1 is SNHLY and CDR2 is FYNNEI. V trimming: 5 bases; J trimming: 4 bases; junction bases outside the gene matches: 3. CDR3 protein: CASSTGTGGETQYF. The CDR3, as DNA: TGTGCCAGCAGTACCGGGACAGGGGGAGAGACCCAGTACTTC.

The rearrangement uses TRBV7-9 and TRBJ2-1, with D possibly TRBD2 on 5 matching bases. The CDR3 runs to 15 residues. Looked up from germline, CDR1 is SEHNR and CDR2 is FQNEAQ (reference sequence). V lost 0 bases and J 7 bases, leaving 13 bases between the germline ends. The CDR3 DNA follows: TGTGCCAGCAGCTTAGCGGGTCTAGCAGGTAATGAGCAGTTCTTC. Translation gives CASSLAGLAGNEQFF.

This rearrangement joins TRBV2 to TRBJ2-7; perhaps TRBD2 as D (5 bases). The CDR3 contains 15 residues. Trimming pared 5 bases from V and 0 bases from J, leaving 14 bases between. Germline lookup yields CDR1 SNHLY and CDR2 FYNNEI. CDR3 amino acids: CASSYGVVTSYEQYF. The CDR3 DNA reads as TGTGCCAGCAGTTACGGGGTCGTAACCTCCTACGAGCAGTACTTC.

The chain joins TRBV2 to TRBJ1-5; TRBD1 is a possible D gene (5 bases). Germline assignment: CDR1 SNHLY and CDR2 FYNNEI. This CDR3 region has 16 residues. V dropped 5 bases and J dropped 8 bases, with 22 bases sitting between them. CDR3 bases: TGTGCCAGCAGTCCCAACCACGGGACGGCCGGGGAGCCCCAGCATTTT. This sequence encodes CASSPNHGTAGEPQHF.

This clone was counted many times. V and J are TRBV5-1 and TRBJ2-5; 12 positions agree with TRBD1. V was clipped by 4 bases and J by 4 bases; unmatched bases: 11. In germline, CDR1 is SGHRS, CDR2 YFSETQ. CDR3 size: 17 residues. The DNA of the CDR3 is TGCGCCAGCAGCCCCACCCGGGGACAGGGGGCGCGAGAGACCCAGTACTTC. This gives the protein CASSPTRGQGARETQYF.

The rearrangement uses TRBV5-1 and TRBJ2-7; TRBD1 agrees at 10 bases. There are 14 residues in the CDR3. The V and J ends lost 3 bases and 5 bases, in that order; junction bases with no gene match: 5. Germline V lookup: CDR1 SGHRS, CDR2 YFSETQ. The CDR3 loop reads CASSSGQGWDEQYF. The CDR3 DNA is TGCGCCAGCAGCTCGGGACAGGGGTGGGACGAGCAGTACTTC.